The 21 T cell receptor beta chains given below trace back to one sample, sequenced in a study of control samples from healthy donors and cancer patients. The method was immunoSEQ multiplex PCR; TCRdb's version includes in-frame clones alone and lacks a portion of them. The sample yields roughly 59,000 clones, around 90% seen once. The sequenced sample was PBMCs. The origin of the receptors is a man aged 40-55 years with colorectal cancer.

The chain has TRBV7-2 and TRBJ2-1; TRBD2 aligns across 12 bases. CDR1 is SGHTA, CDR2 FQGNSA, per germline. The CDR3 has 18 amino acids. V trimming: 4 bases; J trimming: 1 base; junction bases outside the gene matches: 8. The CDR3 DNA is TGTGCCAGCAGCTCGAGACTAGCGGGGGTGAATTCCTACAATGAGCAGTTCTTC. This codes for CASSSRLAGVNSYNEQFF. The full variable domain, completed using reference TRBV7-2 and TRBJ2-1, is GAGVSQSPSNKVTEKGKDVELRCDPISGHTALYWYRQSLGQGLEFLIYFQGNSAPDKSGLPSDRFSAERTGGSVSTLTIQRTQQEDSAVYLCASSSRLAGVNSYNEQFFGPGTRLTVL.

J is TRBJ1-4 and V is TRBV25-1; weak D call: TRBD1 (5 bases). Trimming took 4 bases from V and 7 from J, leaving 7 bases between them. The CDR3 extends over 12 amino acids. Looked up from germline, CDR1 is MGHDK and CDR2 is SYGVNS. CDR3 amino acids: CASSVQGEKLFF. The CDR3 nucleotides read TGTGCCAGCAGTGTCCAGGGTGAAAAACTGTTTTTT.

The chain links TRBV2 to TRBJ2-1; D perhaps matches TRBD2 (6 bases). The germline V and J ends were trimmed by 7 bases and 9 bases, with 13 bases remaining between them. Germline loops: CDR1 SNHLY, CDR2 FYNNEI. The CDR3 has 12 amino acids. CDR3 bases: TGTGCCAGCAAGGAGGGGAAGAGTGAGCAGTTCTTC. Translation gives CASKEGKSEQFF.

The chain links TRBV5-1 to TRBJ1-2; 7 bases line up with TRBD1. The V gene end was trimmed by 4 bases and the J gene end by 2 bases; junction bases not matched to a gene: 5. The germline gives CDR1 SGHRS, CDR2 YFSETQ. The CDR3 is 14 amino acids. Here the CDR3 DNA reads TGCGCCAGCAGCCTGACAGGGATGAACTATGGCTACACCTTC. This codes for CASSLTGMNYGYTF.

CDR3 sequence reads: CASRAAGAGGNYGYTF. The DNA of the CDR3 is TGTGCCAGCAGAGCCGCGGGGGCAGGGGGTAACTATGGCTACACCTTC. The rearrangement uses TRBV25-1 and TRBJ1-2; 7 bases map to TRBD1. CDR1 is MGHDK and CDR2 is SYGVNS in the germline V gene. V was pared by 6 bases and J by 1 base, with 11 bases of the junction left unmatched. The CDR3 is made up of 16 amino acids.

This chain uses TRBV3-1 (or the pseudogene TRBV3-2) with TRBJ1-3, with 7 bases aligning to TRBD1. The germline CDR1 and CDR2 sequences are LGHDT and YNNKEL (reference sequence). Trimming cost V 3 bases and J 0 bases; bases outside gene matches: 2. The CDR3 covers 15 residues. This CDR3 is CASSQRDSSGNTIYF. The DNA of the CDR3 is TGTGCCAGCAGCCAGCGGGACAGCTCTGGAAACACCATATATTTT.

The chain joins TRBV6-5 to TRBJ1-1, with D unclear. Germline lookup yields CDR1 MNHEY and CDR2 SVGAGI. V gave up 7 bases and J gave up 2 bases, with 17 bases separating them. The CDR3 sequence is 15 residues long. The CDR3 region is CASTLHLQRNTEAFF. CDR3 nucleotides: TGTGCCAGCACCTTACACCTTCAAAGAAACACTGAAGCTTTCTTT.

V and J are TRBV6-1 and TRBJ1-1; TRBD1 might be the D (5 bases). Germline V gene data show CDR1 as MNHNS and CDR2 as SASEGT. This CDR3 region has 13 residues. Trimming removed 3 bases from V and 9 bases from J, with 14 bases in between. The CDR3, as DNA: TGTGCCAGCAGTGAGGAAGACAGAAAAAAAGCTTTCTTT. This codes for CASSEEDRKKAFF.

V is TRBV9 and J is TRBJ2-5, with 7 bases identical to TRBD2. With V trimmed by 4 bases and J by 4 bases, 10 bases remained unmatched. Germline CDR1 reads SGDLS; CDR2 reads YYNGEE. The CDR3 spans 15 residues. The CDR3 protein is CASSTVGGSLETQYF. CDR3 nucleotide sequence: TGTGCCAGCAGCACAGTCGGGGGGTCCTTAGAGACCCAGTACTTC.

This chain connects TRBV12-3 or TRBV12-4 to TRBJ2-3; D not resolved. The ends were cut back, 6 bases at V and 3 bases at J, with 10 bases in the middle. The CDR3 runs to 13 residues. CDR3 nucleotides: TGTGCCAGCAGCACTTCCCGGACAGATACGCAGTATTTT. It is translated as CASSTSRTDTQYF.

This rearrangement joins TRBV19 to TRBJ2-3; D is possibly TRBD2 (5 bases). Looked up from germline, CDR1 is LNHDA and CDR2 is SQIVND (reference sequence). V dropped 4 bases and J dropped 2 bases, with 13 bases sitting between them. CDR3 size: 15 residues. The CDR3 DNA follows: TGTGCCAGTAGTAGGTCGCTAGCACCCACAGATACGCAGTATTTT. Encoded protein: CASSRSLAPTDTQYF.

The chain employs TRBV4-3 and TRBJ2-7, with D hard to call. This CDR3 spans 14 amino acids. Between the trimmed V and J ends, which lost 0 bases and 2 bases, there was a span of 8 bases. Germline values: CDR1 LGHNA, CDR2 YSLEER. CDR3 DNA: TGCGCCAGCAGCCAAGATCCAGGCACCTACGAGCAGTACTTC. Its protein product is CASSQDPGTYEQYF.

This chain joins TRBV4-2 and TRBJ2-3; 8 positions match TRBD2. The CDR3 covers 16 residues. Germline-derived CDR1 and CDR2 are LGHNA and YNFKEQ. The trim removed 4 bases at V and 3 bases at J, leaving 9 bases unmatched. CDR3 in DNA: TGTGCCAGCAGCCCGGGAGGGGCGGGCCTGACAGATACGCAGTATTTT. It yields the protein CASSPGGAGLTDTQYF.

The chain carries TRBV9 and TRBJ2-1; D gene ambiguous. The germline gives CDR1 SGDLS, CDR2 YYNGEE. The CDR3 is 13 amino acids. V was cut by 4 bases and J by 4 bases, with 9 bases left in between. The CDR3 region has the DNA TGTGCCAGCAGCCCCCAGGTGTACAATGAGCAGTTCTTC. It encodes CASSPQVYNEQFF.

This chain uses TRBV2 with TRBJ1-6, with TRBD1 matching 9 bases. Germline CDR1 is SNHLY and CDR2 is FYNNEI. J was trimmed by 10 bases and V by 6 bases; bases with no gene match: 13. This CDR3 has 16 residues. CDR3 loop: CASRSRGTGYVSPLHF. CDR3 DNA sequence: TGTGCCAGCAGGTCCCGGGGGACAGGGTATGTGTCACCCCTCCACTTT.

The chain combines TRBV6-5 with TRBJ2-7; 7 nucleotides agree with TRBD1. CDR3 length equals 14 residues. V shed 6 bases, J shed 4 bases, and the junction held 9 bases outside the gene matches. The germline gives CDR1 MNHEY, CDR2 SVGAGI. In DNA, the CDR3 is TGTGCCAGCAGCCTACGACGACAGGGATACGAGCAGTACTTC. This codes for CASSLRRQGYEQYF.

V is TRBV15 and J is TRBJ2-1, with 11 bases matching TRBD2. CDR1 and CDR2 (germline): LNHNV, YYDKDF (reference sequence). J lost 0 bases, V lost 3 bases, and 13 bases had no gene match. The CDR3 contains 20 residues. CDR3 amino acids: CATSSEGLAALGGSYNEQFF. The CDR3 coding sequence is TGTGCCACCAGCAGTGAGGGACTAGCGGCTCTGGGGGGCTCCTACAATGAGCAGTTCTTC.

The rearrangement links TRBV5-6 to TRBJ2-3; unclear D gene. Germline CDR1 and CDR2: SGHDT and YYEEEE. Trimming took 0 bases from V and 1 from J, leaving 9 bases between them. The CDR3 contains 15 residues. CDR3 sequence (DNA): TGTGCCAGCAGCTTGGGTTTTCGACGCACAGATACGCAGTATTTT. This gives the protein CASSLGFRRTDTQYF. The complete variable domain, with remaining parts taken from reference TRBV5-6 and TRBJ2-3, reads DAGVTQSPTHLIKTRGQQVTLRCSPKSGHDTVSWYQQALGQGPQFIFQYYEEEERQRGNFPDRFSGHQFPNYSSELNVNALLLGDSALYLCASSLGFRRTDTQYFGPGTRLTVL.

The rearrangement links TRBV11-2 to TRBJ1-6; D is perhaps TRBD1 (6 bases). This CDR3 is 17 amino acids long. Germline V lookup: CDR1 SGHAT, CDR2 FQNNGV. V was pared by 5 bases and J by 0 bases, with 14 bases between. This chain's CDR3 is CASSPLSRGSYNSPLHF. The CDR3, as DNA: TGTGCCAGCAGCCCTCTTTCCAGGGGCTCCTATAATTCACCCCTCCACTTT. The variable domain in full, with the rest retrieved from reference TRBV11-2 and TRBJ1-6, is EAGVAQSPRYKIIEKRQSVAFWCNPISGHATLYWYQQILGQGPKLLIQFQNNGVVDDSQLPKDRFSAERLKGVDSTLKIQPAKLEDSAVYLCASSPLSRGSYNSPLHFGNGTRLTVT.

This chain connects TRBV11-3 to TRBJ2-3; D ambiguous. CDR1 is SGHNT, CDR2 YENEEA, per germline. The CDR3 runs 13 residues. Trimming took off 5 bases at V and 6 bases at J, with 12 bases between the two ends. The CDR3, as DNA: TGTGCCAGCAGCCTGAGTTATCCGGATACGCAGTATTTT. It codes for CASSLSYPDTQYF.

The chain joins TRBV29-1 to TRBJ2-7, with D unresolved. Germline loops: CDR1 SQVTM, CDR2 ANQGSEA. CDR3 size: 11 residues. Deletions cut 6 bases from V and 6 bases from J, with 12 bases between. The CDR3 protein is CSVEQRSEQYF. The CDR3 DNA reads TGCAGCGTGGAACAGAGGAGCGAGCAGTACTTC.